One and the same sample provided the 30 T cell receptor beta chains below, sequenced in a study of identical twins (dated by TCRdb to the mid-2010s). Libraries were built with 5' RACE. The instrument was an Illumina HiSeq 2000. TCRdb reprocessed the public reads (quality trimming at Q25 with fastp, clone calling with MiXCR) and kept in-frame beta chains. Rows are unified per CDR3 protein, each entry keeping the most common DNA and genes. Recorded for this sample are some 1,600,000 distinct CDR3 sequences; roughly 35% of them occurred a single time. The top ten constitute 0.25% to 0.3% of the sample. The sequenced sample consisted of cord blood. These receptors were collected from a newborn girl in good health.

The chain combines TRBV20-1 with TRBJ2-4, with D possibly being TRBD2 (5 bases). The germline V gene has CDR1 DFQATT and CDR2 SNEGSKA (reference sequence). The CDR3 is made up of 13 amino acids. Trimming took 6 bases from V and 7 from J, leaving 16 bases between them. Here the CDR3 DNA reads TGCAGTGCCGTAGCTGGGCTAGCCAACATTCAGTACTTC. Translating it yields CSAVAGLANIQYF.

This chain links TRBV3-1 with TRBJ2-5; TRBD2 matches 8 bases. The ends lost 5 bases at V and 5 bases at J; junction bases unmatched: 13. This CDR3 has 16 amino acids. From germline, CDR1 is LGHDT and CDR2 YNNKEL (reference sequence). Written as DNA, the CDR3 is TGTGCCAGCAGCAAAAGACCAGCGGGAGTTGGGGAGACCCAGTACTTC. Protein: CASSKRPAGVGETQYF.

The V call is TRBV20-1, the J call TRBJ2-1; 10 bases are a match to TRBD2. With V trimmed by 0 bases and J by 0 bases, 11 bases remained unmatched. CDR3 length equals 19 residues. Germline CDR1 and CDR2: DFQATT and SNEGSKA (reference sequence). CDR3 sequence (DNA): TGCAGTGCTAGAGATCGGGCTAGCGGGGGATTTAGCTCCTACAATGAGCAGTTCTTC. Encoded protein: CSARDRASGGFSSYNEQFF.

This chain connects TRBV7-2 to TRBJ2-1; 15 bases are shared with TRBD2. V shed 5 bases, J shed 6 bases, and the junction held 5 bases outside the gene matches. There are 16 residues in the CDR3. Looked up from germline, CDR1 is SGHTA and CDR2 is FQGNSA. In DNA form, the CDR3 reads TGTGCCAGCAGCCCCAAGGGACTAGCGGGAGGCAATGAGCAGTTCTTC. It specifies CASSPKGLAGGNEQFF.

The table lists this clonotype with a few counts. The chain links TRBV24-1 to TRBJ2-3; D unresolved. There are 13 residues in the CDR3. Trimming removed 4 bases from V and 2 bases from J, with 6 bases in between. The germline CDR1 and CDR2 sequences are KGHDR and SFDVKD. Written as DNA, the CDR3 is TGTGCCACCAGTGACTTCACCACAGATACGCAGTATTTT. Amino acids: CATSDFTTDTQYF.

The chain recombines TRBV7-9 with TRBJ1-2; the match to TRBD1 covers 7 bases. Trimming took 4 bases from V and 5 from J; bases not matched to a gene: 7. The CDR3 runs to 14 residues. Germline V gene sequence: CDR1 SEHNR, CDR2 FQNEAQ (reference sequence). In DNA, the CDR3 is TGTGCCAGCAGCTCGCCTCAACAGGGGTATGGCTACACCTTC. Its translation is CASSSPQQGYGYTF.

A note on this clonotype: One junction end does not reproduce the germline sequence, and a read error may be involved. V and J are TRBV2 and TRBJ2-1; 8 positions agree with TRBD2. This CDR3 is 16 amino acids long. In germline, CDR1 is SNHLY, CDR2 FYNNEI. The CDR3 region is CAGSVGGGTRYNEQFF. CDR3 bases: TGTGCCGGCAGTGTGGGCGGGGGGACCAGGTACAATGAGCAGTTCTTC.

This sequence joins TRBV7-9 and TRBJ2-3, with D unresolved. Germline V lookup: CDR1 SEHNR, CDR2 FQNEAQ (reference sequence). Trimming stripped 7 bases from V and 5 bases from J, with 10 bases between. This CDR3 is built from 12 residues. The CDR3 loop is CASTPRIDTQYF. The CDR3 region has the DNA TGTGCCAGCACCCCTAGAATAGATACGCAGTATTTT.

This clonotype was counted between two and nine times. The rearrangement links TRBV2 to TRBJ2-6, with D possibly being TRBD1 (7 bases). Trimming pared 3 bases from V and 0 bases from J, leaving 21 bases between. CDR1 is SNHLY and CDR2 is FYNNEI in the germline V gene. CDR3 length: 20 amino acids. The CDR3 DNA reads TGTGCCAGCAGTGACAGGGGGACTCCACCATCCCCCTCTGGGGCCAACGTCCTGACTTTC. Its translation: CASSDRGTPPSPSGANVLTF.

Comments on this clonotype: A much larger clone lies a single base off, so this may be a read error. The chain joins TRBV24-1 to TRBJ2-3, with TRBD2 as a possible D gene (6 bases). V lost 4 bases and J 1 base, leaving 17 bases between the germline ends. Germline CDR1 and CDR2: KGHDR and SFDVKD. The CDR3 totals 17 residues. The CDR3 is CATSEGAQDYGTDTQYF. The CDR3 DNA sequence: TGTGCCACCAGTGAAGGAGCTCAGGACTATGGCACAGATACGCAGTATTTT.

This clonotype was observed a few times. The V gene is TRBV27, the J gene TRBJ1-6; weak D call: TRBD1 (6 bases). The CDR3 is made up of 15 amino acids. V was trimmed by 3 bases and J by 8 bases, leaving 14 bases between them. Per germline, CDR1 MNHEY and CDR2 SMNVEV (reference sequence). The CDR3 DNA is TGTGCCAGCAGTTTTTACAGGGTTTCGGATTCACCCCTCCACTTT. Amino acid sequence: CASSFYRVSDSPLHF.

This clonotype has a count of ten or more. The CDR3 nucleotides read TGTGCCAGCAGTTATTTACGACTAGCGGCCTACGAGCAGTACTTC. Its protein product is CASSYLRLAAYEQYF. V and J are TRBV6-5 and TRBJ2-7, with 9 nucleotides matching TRBD2. The CDR3 covers 15 residues. Germline V CDR1 and CDR2: MNHEY, SVGAGI. The junction had 5 bases not matched to a gene; V was cut back by 3 bases and J by 2 bases.

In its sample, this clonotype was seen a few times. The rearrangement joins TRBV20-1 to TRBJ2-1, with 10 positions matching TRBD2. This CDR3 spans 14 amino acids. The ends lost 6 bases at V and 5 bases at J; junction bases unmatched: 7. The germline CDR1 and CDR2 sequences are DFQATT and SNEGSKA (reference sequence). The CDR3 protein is CSARPGLANNEQFF. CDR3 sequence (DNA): TGCAGTGCCAGGCCGGGACTAGCGAACAATGAGCAGTTCTTC.

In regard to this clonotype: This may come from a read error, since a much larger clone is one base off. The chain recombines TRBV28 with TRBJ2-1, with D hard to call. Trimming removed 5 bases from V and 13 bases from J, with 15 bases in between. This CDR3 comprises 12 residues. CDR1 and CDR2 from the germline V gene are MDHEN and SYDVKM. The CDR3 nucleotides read TGTGCCAGCAGTCCCAGAGAGTTGACCCAGTTCTTC. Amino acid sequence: CASSPRELTQFF. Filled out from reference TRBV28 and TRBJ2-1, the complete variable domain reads DVKVTQSSRYLVKRTGEKVFLECVQDMDHENMFWYRQDPGLGLRLIYFSYDVKMKEKGDIPEGYSVSREKKERFSLILESASTNQTSMYLCASSPRELTQFFGPGTRLTVL.

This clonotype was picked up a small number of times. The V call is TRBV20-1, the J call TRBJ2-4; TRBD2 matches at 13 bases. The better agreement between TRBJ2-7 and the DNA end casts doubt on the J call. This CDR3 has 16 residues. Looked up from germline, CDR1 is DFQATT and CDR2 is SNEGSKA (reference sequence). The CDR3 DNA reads TGCAGTGCTAGACCCGGACTAGCGGGAGTCCTTTTCGAGCAGTACTTC. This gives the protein CSARPGLAGVLFEQYF.

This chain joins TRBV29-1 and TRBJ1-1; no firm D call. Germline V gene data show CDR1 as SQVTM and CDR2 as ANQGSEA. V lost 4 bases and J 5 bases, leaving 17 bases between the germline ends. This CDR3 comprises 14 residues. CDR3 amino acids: CSVAPRYRETEAFF. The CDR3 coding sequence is TGCAGCGTTGCCCCGCGCTATAGGGAGACTGAAGCTTTCTTT.

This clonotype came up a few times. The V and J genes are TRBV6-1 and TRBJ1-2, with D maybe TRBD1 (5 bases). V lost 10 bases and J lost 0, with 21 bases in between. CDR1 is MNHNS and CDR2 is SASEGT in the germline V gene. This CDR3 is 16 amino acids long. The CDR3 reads CATKEPGLHTNYGYTF. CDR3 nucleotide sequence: TGTGCCACAAAGGAACCGGGACTCCACACTAACTATGGCTACACCTTC.

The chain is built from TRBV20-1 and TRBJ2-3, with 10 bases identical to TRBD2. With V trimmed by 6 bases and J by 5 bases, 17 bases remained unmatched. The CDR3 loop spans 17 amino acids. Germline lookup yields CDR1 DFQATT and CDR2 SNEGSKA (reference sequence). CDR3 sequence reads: CSALSGRSRRFLDTQYF. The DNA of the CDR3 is TGCAGTGCCCTTAGCGGGAGGTCCCGCCGTTTTTTAGATACGCAGTATTTT.

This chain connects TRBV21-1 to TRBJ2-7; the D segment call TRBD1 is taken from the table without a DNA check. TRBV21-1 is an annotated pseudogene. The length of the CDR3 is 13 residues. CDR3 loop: CASKGRDAYEQYF. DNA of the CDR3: TGTGCCAGTAAGGGAAGGGACGCCTACGAGCAGTACTTC.

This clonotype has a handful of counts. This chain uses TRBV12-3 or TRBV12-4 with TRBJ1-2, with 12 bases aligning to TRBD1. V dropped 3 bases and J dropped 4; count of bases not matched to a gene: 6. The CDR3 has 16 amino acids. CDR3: CASSFSGTGGFYGYTF. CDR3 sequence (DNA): TGTGCCAGCAGTTTTTCCGGGACAGGGGGCTTCTATGGCTACACCTTC.

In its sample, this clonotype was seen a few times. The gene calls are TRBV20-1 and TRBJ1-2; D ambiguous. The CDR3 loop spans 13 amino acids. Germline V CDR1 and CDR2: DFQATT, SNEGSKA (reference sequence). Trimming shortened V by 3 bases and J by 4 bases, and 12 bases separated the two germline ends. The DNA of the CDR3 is TGCAGTGCTAGTAAGGGAGTATTCTATGGCTACACCTTC. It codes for CSASKGVFYGYTF.

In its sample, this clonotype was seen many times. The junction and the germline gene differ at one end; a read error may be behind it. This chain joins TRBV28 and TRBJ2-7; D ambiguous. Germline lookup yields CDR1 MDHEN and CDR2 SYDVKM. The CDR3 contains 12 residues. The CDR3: CASSLSRYEQYF. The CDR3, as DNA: TGTGCCAGCAGCTTATCCCGCTACGAGCAGTACTTC.

The CDR3 loop is CASGWGIYEQYF. CDR3 coding DNA: TGTGCCAGCGGGTGGGGAATCTACGAGCAGTACTTC. The V and J genes are TRBV7-9 and TRBJ2-7, with unresolved D. The CDR3 contains 12 residues. The germline V gene has CDR1 SEHNR and CDR2 FQNEAQ (reference sequence). Trimming left V 8 bases short and J 3 bases short, with 11 bases between. Drawing the rest from reference TRBV7-9 and TRBJ2-7, the complete variable domain is DTGVSQNPRHKITKRGQNVTFRCDPISEHNRLYWYRQTLGQGPEFLTYFQNEAQLEKSRLLSDRFSAERPKGSFSTLEIQRTEQGDSAMYLCASGWGIYEQYFGPGTRLTVT.

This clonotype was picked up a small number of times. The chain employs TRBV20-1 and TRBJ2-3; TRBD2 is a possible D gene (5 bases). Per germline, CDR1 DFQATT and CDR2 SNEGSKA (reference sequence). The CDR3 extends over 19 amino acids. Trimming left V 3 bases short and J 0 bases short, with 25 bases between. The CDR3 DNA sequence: TGCAGTGCTAGGAAAGCGGCCCGAGACCCAATCCGTAGCACAGATACGCAGTATTTT. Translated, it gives CSARKAARDPIRSTDTQYF.

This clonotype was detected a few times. CDR3 in amino acids: CASSQDSTYEQYF. As DNA, the CDR3 is TGCGCCAGCAGCCAAGATAGCACCTACGAGCAGTACTTC. The chain carries TRBV4-1 and TRBJ2-7; D ambiguous. The germline V gene has CDR1 MGHRA and CDR2 YSYEKL. The CDR3 runs 13 residues. Trimming left V 0 bases short and J 2 bases short, with 5 bases between.

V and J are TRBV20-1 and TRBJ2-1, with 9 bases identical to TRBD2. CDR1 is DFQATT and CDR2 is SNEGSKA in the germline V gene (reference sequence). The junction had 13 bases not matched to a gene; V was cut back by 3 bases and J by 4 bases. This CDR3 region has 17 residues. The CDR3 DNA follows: TGCAGTGCTAGTCGGTGCGGCGGGACTAGCAAATACAATGAGCAGTTCTTC. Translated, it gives CSASRCGGTSKYNEQFF.

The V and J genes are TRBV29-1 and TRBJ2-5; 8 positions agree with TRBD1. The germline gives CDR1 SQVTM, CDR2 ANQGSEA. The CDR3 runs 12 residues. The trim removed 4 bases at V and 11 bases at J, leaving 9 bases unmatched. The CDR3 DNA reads TGCAGCGTTGCCCAGGGGGCAAATGGGCAGTACTTC. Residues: CSVAQGANGQYF.

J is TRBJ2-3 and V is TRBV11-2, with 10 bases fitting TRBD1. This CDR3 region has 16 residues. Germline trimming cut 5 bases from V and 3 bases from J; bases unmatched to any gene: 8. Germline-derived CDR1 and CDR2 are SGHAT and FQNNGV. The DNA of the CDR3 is TGTGCCAGCAGCCTAGGCAGGGACAGGGGTACAGATACGCAGTATTTT. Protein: CASSLGRDRGTDTQYF. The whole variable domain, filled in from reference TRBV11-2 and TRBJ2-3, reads EAGVAQSPRYKIIEKRQSVAFWCNPISGHATLYWYQQILGQGPKLLIQFQNNGVVDDSQLPKDRFSAERLKGVDSTLKIQPAKLEDSAVYLCASSLGRDRGTDTQYFGPGTRLTVL.

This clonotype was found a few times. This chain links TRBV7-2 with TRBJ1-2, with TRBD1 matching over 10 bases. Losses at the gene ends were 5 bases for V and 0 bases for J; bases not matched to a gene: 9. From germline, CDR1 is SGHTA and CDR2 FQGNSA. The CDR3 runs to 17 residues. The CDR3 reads CASSPRQGALANYGYTF. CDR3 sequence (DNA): TGTGCCAGCAGCCCAAGACAGGGGGCTTTAGCTAACTATGGCTACACCTTC.

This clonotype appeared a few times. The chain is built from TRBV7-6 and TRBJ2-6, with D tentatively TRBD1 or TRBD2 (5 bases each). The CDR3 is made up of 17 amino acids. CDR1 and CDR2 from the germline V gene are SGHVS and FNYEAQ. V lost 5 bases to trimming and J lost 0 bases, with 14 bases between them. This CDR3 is CASSLGTGSSGANVLTF. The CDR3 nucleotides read TGTGCCAGCAGCCTCGGGACGGGCAGCTCTGGGGCCAACGTCCTGACTTTC.